This TCR beta chain was observed in a study of cytomegalovirus exposure and HLA in healthy donors. The junction had 1 base not matched to a gene; V was cut back by 5 bases and J by 7 bases. The germline V gene encodes CDR1 SGHAT and CDR2 FQNNGV. This CDR3 contains 13 residues. PCR amplification relied on 60 Vbeta primers (plus 13 Jbeta primers). Method: immunoSEQ multiplex PCR; TCRdb's copy keeps in-frame clones and lacks some. The table includes tens of thousands of clones, around two thirds detected once. This receptor was taken from a man in his sixties in good health and CMV-seropositive. Sequencing was done on a sample of PBMCs. This chain uses TRBV11-2 with TRBJ1-4, with 10 bases fitting TRBD1. CDR3 amino acids: CASSRDRGEKLFF. As DNA, the CDR3 is TGTGCCAGCAGCAGGGACAGGGGTGAAAAACTGTTTTTT. Full variable domain (rest looked up from reference TRBV11-2 and TRBJ1-4): EAGVAQSPRYKIIEKRQSVAFWCNPISGHATLYWYQQILGQGPKLLIQFQNNGVVDDSQLPKDRFSAERLKGVDSTLKIQPAKLEDSAVYLCASSRDRGEKLFFGSGTQLSVL.